These 23 T cell receptor beta chains originate from one sample sequenced in a study of shared clonotypes between healthy human individuals. The method was immunoSEQ multiplex PCR; TCRdb's version includes in-frame clones alone and lacks a portion of them. The sample includes roughly 2 million clones, 85% to 95% of them seen just once. The sequenced sample consisted of naive CD4+ T cells sorted from blood. Stated subset: CD45RA+ positively selected. All receptors come from a man aged 18 to 35 in good health.

This CDR3 is CSVVAQLNEKLFF. The CDR3 DNA reads as TGCAGCGTTGTAGCTCAGCTAAATGAAAAACTGTTTTTT. This rearrangement joins TRBV29-1 to TRBJ1-4; no clear D. Looked up from germline, CDR1 is SQVTM and CDR2 is ANQGSEA. The length of the CDR3 is 13 residues. Trimming pared 4 bases from V and 5 bases from J, leaving 11 bases between.

The chain combines TRBV7-9 with TRBJ2-1; tentative D call: TRBD2 (6 bases). Trimming pared 6 bases from V and 3 bases from J, leaving 15 bases between. The CDR3 spans 15 residues. Germline CDR1 is SEHNR and CDR2 is FQNEAQ (reference sequence). The DNA of the CDR3 is TGTGCCAGCAGTAACGGGGACGGGGGCTACAATGAGCAGTTCTTC. As protein: CASSNGDGGYNEQFF. Based on the CDR3 plus reference TRBV7-9 and TRBJ2-1, the full variable domain is DTGVSQNPRHKITKRGQNVTFRCDPISEHNRLYWYRQTLGQGPEFLTYFQNEAQLEKSRLLSDRFSAERPKGSFSTLEIQRTEQGDSAMYLCASSNGDGGYNEQFFGPGTRLTVL.

This chain connects TRBV2 to TRBJ2-6; no clear D. Germline CDR1 reads SNHLY; CDR2 reads FYNNEI. The CDR3 spans 15 residues. The V end lost 3 bases, the J end lost 0 bases, and 6 bases lay between the germline ends. CDR3 DNA sequence: TGTGCCAGCAGTGAGAGGTCCTCTGGGGCCAACGTCCTGACTTTC. Encoded protein: CASSERSSGANVLTF.

The chain recombines TRBV10-3 with TRBJ2-1; TRBD1 agrees at 7 bases. Germline loops: CDR1 ENHRY, CDR2 SYGVKD. The CDR3 covers 15 residues. V gave up 4 bases and J gave up 3 bases; unmatched junction bases: 6. The chain's CDR3 is CAISGGQMGYNEQFF. CDR3 coding DNA: TGTGCCATCAGTGGGGGACAGATGGGCTACAATGAGCAGTTCTTC.

This clone came up many times. V usage is TRBV27 and J usage is TRBJ1-1; no firm D call. CDR1 is MNHEY and CDR2 is SMNVEV in the germline V gene (reference sequence). The CDR3 length is 15 residues. Trimming cost V 2 bases and J 9 bases, with 19 bases left between them. The CDR3: CASSLREGWVGKAFF. The DNA for the CDR3 is TGTGCCAGCAGTTTAAGGGAAGGTTGGGTGGGAAAAGCTTTCTTT.

This chain joins TRBV10-3 and TRBJ2-3; tentatively, D is TRBD2 (6 bases). This CDR3 is built from 14 residues. V gave up 3 bases and J gave up 4 bases, with 11 bases separating them. Looked up from germline, CDR1 is ENHRY and CDR2 is SYGVKD. CDR3: CAISDGGGADTQYF. The CDR3 DNA reads TGTGCCATCAGTGACGGTGGAGGGGCAGATACGCAGTATTTT.

This chain links TRBV7-2 with TRBJ2-7, with 8 bases lining up with TRBD2. From germline, CDR1 is SGHTA and CDR2 FQGNSA. Trimming cost V 3 bases and J 6 bases; bases outside gene matches: 7. The CDR3 covers 14 residues. Written as DNA, the CDR3 is TGTGCCAGCAGCTTTGACGGGAGGGGACGCGAGCAGTACTTC. Residues: CASSFDGRGREQYF.

This clone is a singleton in its sample. The chain employs TRBV11-2 and TRBJ2-5, with TRBD2 as a possible D gene (6 bases). CDR3 length: 16 amino acids. V dropped 0 bases and J dropped 2 bases, with 13 bases sitting between them. Germline V lookup: CDR1 SGHAT, CDR2 FQNNGV. Here the CDR3 reads CASSLDRGTRQETQYF. As DNA, the CDR3 is TGTGCCAGCAGCTTAGATCGGGGGACGCGTCAAGAGACCCAGTACTTC.

This clone appeared a single time. Here the CDR3 DNA reads TGCGCCAGCAGCCAAGATGGGGGGTTGCGGAACACTGAAGCTTTCTTT. This sequence encodes CASSQDGGLRNTEAFF. The J gene is TRBJ1-1, the V gene TRBV4-3; TRBD1 might be the D (5 bases). Germline V gene data show CDR1 as LGHNA and CDR2 as YSLEER. The CDR3 is 16 residues long. With 0 bases removed from V and 1 base from J, the gap between germline ends came to 12 bases.

The V gene is TRBV7-8, the J gene TRBJ1-2; D gene uncertain. Germline-derived CDR1 and CDR2 are SGHVS and FQNEAQ. This CDR3 comprises 12 residues. Deletions cut 0 bases from V and 5 bases from J, with 4 bases between. CDR3 nucleotide sequence: TGTGCCAGCAGCTTAGCGGAATATGGCTACACCTTC. Translating gives CASSLAEYGYTF.

The chain has TRBV11-3 and TRBJ2-1, with D hard to call. In germline, CDR1 is SGHNT, CDR2 YENEEA. The V end was cut by 1 base, the J end by 8 bases, with 18 bases between. The CDR3 totals 16 residues. CDR3 loop: CASSLGLGVRGDEQFF. The CDR3 DNA reads TGTGCCAGCAGCTTAGGTCTCGGCGTTCGTGGGGATGAGCAGTTCTTC.

The chain uses TRBV2 and TRBJ1-3, with TRBD1 matching 8 bases. The CDR3 has 14 amino acids. Germline V gene lookup returns CDR1 SNHLY and CDR2 FYNNEI. The V and J ends lost 7 bases and 2 bases, in that order; junction bases with no gene match: 4. The CDR3 is CASTGRGPGNTIYF. CDR3 nucleotide sequence: TGTGCCAGCACAGGCAGGGGGCCTGGAAACACCATATATTTT.

V usage is TRBV10-3 and J usage is TRBJ2-1, with 10 positions matching TRBD2. Germline assignment: CDR1 ENHRY and CDR2 SYGVKD. The CDR3 is 13 amino acids. V was clipped by 4 bases and J by 9 bases; unmatched bases: 3. The CDR3 DNA reads TGTGCCATCAGTGGTGAGCGGGAGGGTGAGCAGTTCTTC. Translating gives CAISGEREGEQFF.

The rearrangement joins TRBV9 to TRBJ1-4; perhaps TRBD1 as D (5 bases). This CDR3 has 14 amino acids. The germline V and J ends were trimmed by 2 bases and 8 bases, with 13 bases remaining between them. From germline, CDR1 is SGDLS and CDR2 YYNGEE. CDR3 residues: CASSVPTAPEKLFF. The CDR3, as DNA: TGTGCCAGCAGCGTCCCGACAGCCCCGGAAAAACTGTTTTTT.

The CDR3 nucleotides are TGTGCCAGCAGTCGACTAGCTCCGAGGGGCTACAATGAGCAGTTCTTC. This codes for CASSRLAPRGYNEQFF. The rearrangement links TRBV27 to TRBJ2-1; TRBD2 agrees at 7 bases. The CDR3 contains 16 residues. The ends lost 5 bases at V and 3 bases at J; junction bases unmatched: 10. From germline, CDR1 is MNHEY and CDR2 SMNVEV (reference sequence).

V is TRBV2 and J is TRBJ2-7, with D perhaps matching TRBD2 (5 bases). Trimming cost V 5 bases and J 7 bases, with 9 bases left between them. The CDR3 is 11 amino acids. Germline CDR1 SNHLY, CDR2 FYNNEI. The CDR3 DNA reads as TGTGCCAGCAGTAGGCCGGGGGAGCAGTACTTC. It codes for CASSRPGEQYF.

V and J are TRBV6-6 and TRBJ2-1; weak D call: TRBD2 (6 bases). Germline-derived CDR1 and CDR2 are MNHNY and SVGAGI (reference sequence). Trimming stripped 6 bases from V and 5 bases from J, with 17 bases between. CDR3 length: 15 amino acids. Here the CDR3 reads CASSRGLTSDNEQFF. The DNA for the CDR3 is TGTGCCAGCAGCCGGGGACTGACATCCGACAATGAGCAGTTCTTC.

The DNA for the CDR3 is TGTGCCAGCAGTGACACTAGCGGTTACTCCTACGAGCAGTACTTC. This gives the protein CASSDTSGYSYEQYF. The chain is built from TRBV6-1 and TRBJ2-5, with TRBD2 matching 8 bases. The better agreement between TRBJ2-7 and the DNA end casts doubt on the J call. CDR1 is MNHNS, CDR2 SASEGT, per germline. This CDR3 spans 15 amino acids.

The V call is TRBV5-4, the J call TRBJ2-5; 9 nucleotides align to TRBD2. Trimming at V came to 1 base and at J to 1 base, leaving 8 bases not matched to a gene. CDR3 size: 17 residues. Germline lookup yields CDR1 SGHNT and CDR2 YYREEE (reference sequence). CDR3 DNA: TGTGCCAGCAGCTTGATGGGGCTAGCGGGGCTCCAAGAGACCCAGTACTTC. Protein product: CASSLMGLAGLQETQYF.

Worth noting for this clone: Other nucleotide sequences from this sample produce the same CDR3. The genes are TRBV5-1 and TRBJ2-7; weak D call: TRBD2 (5 bases). V lost 5 bases, J lost 0 bases, and 6 bases lay in between. The CDR3 has 12 amino acids. The V gene's germline CDR1 is SGHRS and CDR2 YFSETQ. The CDR3 DNA reads TGCGCCAGCAGTAGCGACTCCTACGAGCAGTACTTC. Translation gives CASSSDSYEQYF.

The chain carries TRBV7-8 and TRBJ2-5, with D possibly being TRBD1 (6 bases). The V gene lost 5 bases and the J gene lost 2 bases, with 12 bases spanning the gap. This CDR3 region has 14 residues. Per germline, CDR1 SGHVS and CDR2 FQNEAQ. CDR3 bases: TGTGCCAGCAGCCTCCCAGACAGGCAAGAGACCCAGTACTTC. This encodes CASSLPDRQETQYF. The full variable domain, in which reference TRBV7-8 and TRBJ2-5 provide the parts outside the CDR3, is GAGVSQSPRYKVAKRGQDVALRCDPISGHVSLFWYQQALGQGPEFLTYFQNEAQLDKSGLPSDRFFAERPEGSVSTLKIQRTQQEDSAVYLCASSLPDRQETQYFGPGTRLLVL.

This clone was detected only once. The chain employs TRBV5-4 and TRBJ2-1; 10 bases are a match to TRBD1. The CDR3 is 18 residues long. J was trimmed by 2 bases and V by 1 base; bases with no gene match: 9. Germline values: CDR1 SGHNT, CDR2 YYREEE (reference sequence). The CDR3 DNA reads as TGTGCCAGCAGCTTGTCATCGGGACAGGGGTTCACCTACAATGAGCAGTTCTTC. This translates into CASSLSSGQGFTYNEQFF.

V and J are TRBV6-1 and TRBJ2-7; no clear D. The germline CDR1 and CDR2 sequences are MNHNS and SASEGT. The ends were cut back, 7 bases at V and 0 bases at J, with 10 bases in the middle. The length of the CDR3 is 13 residues. This CDR3 is CASTHRSSYEQYF. The DNA for the CDR3 is TGTGCCAGCACGCATAGGAGCTCCTACGAGCAGTACTTC.